This T cell receptor beta chain stems from a study of human thymus T cells. The CDR3 has 12 amino acids. In germline, CDR1 is SGHTS, CDR2 YDEGEE. Trimming pared 4 bases from V and 4 bases from J, leaving 9 bases between. This table comes from immunoSEQ multiplex PCR, and its TCRdb copy is limited to in-frame clones, with some not included. Altogether 35,000 to 55,000 clones are present, approximately 93% being singletons, with the ten largest covering roughly 0.12%. The donors were infants in Finland with congenital heart defects, otherwise immunologically healthy. No fixed cell number was used; all available blood leukocytes supplied DNA.

Sequencing was performed on blood. The receptor was isolated from a boy in the first two years of life with a congenital heart defect but otherwise immunologically healthy. This chain links TRBV5-8 with TRBJ2-7, with D hard to call. CDR3 in DNA: TGTGCCAGCAGCCTATACTTTTACGAGCAGTACTTC. This gives the protein CASSLYFYEQYF.